Given below is one T cell receptor (beta chain) in context. Its antigen remains unidentified. The sample is drawn from a study of shared clonotypes between healthy human individuals. Naive CD8 isolation took CD45RO-negative cells positively selected for CCR7 and excluded terminally differentiated effector memory CD45RA+ cells. From germline, CDR1 is SQVTM and CDR2 ANQGSEA. Trimming took 5 bases from V and 6 from J, leaving 7 bases between them. This CDR3 comprises 11 residues. General study findings and limits: All-four-donor shared clonotypes had higher generation probabilities than non-shared clonotypes did. Larger estimated richness was generally seen in naive subsets than in memory subsets.

Clones were read by immunoSEQ multiplex PCR, and TCRdb kept only the in-frame ones, dropping some. The table includes around 1.9 million clones, around 93% detected once. The rearrangement links TRBV29-1 to TRBJ2-2, with D hard to call. Sequencing input: naive CD8+ T cells from PBMCs. This TCR was recovered from a man younger than 35 in good health. Some clones in this sample may be carry-over from other donors' samples. CDR3 coding DNA: TGCAGCGTTTTAGGATCCGGGGAGCTGTTTTTT. Protein product: CSVLGSGELFF.